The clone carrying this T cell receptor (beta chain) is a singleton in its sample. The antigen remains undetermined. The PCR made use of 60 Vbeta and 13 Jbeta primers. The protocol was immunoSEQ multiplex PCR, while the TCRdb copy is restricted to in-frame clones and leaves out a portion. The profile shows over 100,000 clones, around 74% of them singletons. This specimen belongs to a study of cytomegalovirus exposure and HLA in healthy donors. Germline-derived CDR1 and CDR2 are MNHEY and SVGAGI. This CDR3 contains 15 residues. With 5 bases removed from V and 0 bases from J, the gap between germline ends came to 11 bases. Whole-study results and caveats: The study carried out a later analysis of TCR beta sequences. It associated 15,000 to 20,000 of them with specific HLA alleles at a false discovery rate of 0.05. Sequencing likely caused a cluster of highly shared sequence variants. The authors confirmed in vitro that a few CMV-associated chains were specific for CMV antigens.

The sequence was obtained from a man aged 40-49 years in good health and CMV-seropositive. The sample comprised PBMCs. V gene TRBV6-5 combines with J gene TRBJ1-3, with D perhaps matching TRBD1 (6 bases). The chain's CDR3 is CASSHRDLSGNTIYF. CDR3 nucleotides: TGTGCCAGCAGTCACAGGGACCTCTCTGGAAACACCATATATTTT.